The following is a T cell receptor beta chain sequence with its context. The sample is drawn from a study of blood T cell repertoires in COVID-19. Produced via immunoSEQ multiplex PCR; TCRdb's table is partial and in-frame only. The sample has a few hundred thousand clones, less than 90% seen once. The ends were cut back, 11 bases at V and 4 bases at J, with 20 bases in the middle. The CDR3 contains 14 residues. Per the germline V gene, CDR1 is MNHEY and CDR2 is SVGAGI. Sequencing was carried out using PBMCs or T cells enriched from blood (not recorded which). The V call is TRBV6-5, the J call TRBJ1-1; D possibly corresponds to TRBD1 (5 bases). This receptor was taken from a woman aged 25 to 39 who had been exposed to COVID-19. DNA of the CDR3: TGTGCCCATAGTGGGGCCGTAACGGCCACTGAAGCTTTCTTT. This translates into CAHSGAVTATEAFF.